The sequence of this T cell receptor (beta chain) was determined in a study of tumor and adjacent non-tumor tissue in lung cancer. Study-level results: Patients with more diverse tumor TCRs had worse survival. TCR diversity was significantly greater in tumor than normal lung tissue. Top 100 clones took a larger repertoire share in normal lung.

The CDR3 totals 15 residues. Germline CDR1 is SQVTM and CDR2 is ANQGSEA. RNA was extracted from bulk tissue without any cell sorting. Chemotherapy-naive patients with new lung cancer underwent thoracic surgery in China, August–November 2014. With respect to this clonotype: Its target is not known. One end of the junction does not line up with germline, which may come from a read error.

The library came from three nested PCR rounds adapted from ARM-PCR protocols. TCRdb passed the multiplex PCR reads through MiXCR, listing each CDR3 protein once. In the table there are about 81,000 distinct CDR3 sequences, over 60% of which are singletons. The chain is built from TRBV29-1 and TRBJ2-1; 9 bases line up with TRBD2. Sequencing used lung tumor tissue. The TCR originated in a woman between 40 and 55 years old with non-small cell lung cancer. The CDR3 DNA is TGCGGCGTTGGACTAGCGAGGGGCCCCCGAGGTGAGCAGTTCTTC. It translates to CGVGLARGPRGEQFF.